The next 12 T cell receptor beta chains were all read from a single sample in a study of cytomegalovirus exposure and HLA in healthy donors. The method was immunoSEQ multiplex PCR; TCRdb's version includes in-frame clones alone and lacks a portion of them. The sample lists approximately 140,000 clones, roughly 88% occurring once. Sequencing used PBMCs. Source of these receptors: a woman aged 18-29 years in good health and CMV-seropositive.

The J gene is TRBJ2-5, the V gene TRBV4-1, with 8 bases lining up with TRBD1. The CDR3 totals 17 residues. Unmatched junction bases numbered 15, after V lost 4 bases and J lost 5 bases. CDR1 and CDR2 from the germline V gene are MGHRA and YSYEKL. CDR3 bases: TGCGCCAGCAGCCCGACTACCACCGGGACAGGAGGGGAGACCCAGTACTTC. This gives the protein CASSPTTTGTGGETQYF.

This chain connects TRBV7-9 to TRBJ2-7; no firm D call. The V end was cut by 5 bases, the J end by 12 bases, with 14 bases between. Germline CDR1 is SEHNR and CDR2 is FQNEAQ (reference sequence). This CDR3 spans 11 amino acids. CDR3 sequence (DNA): TGTGCCAGCAGCGTGGGCCTGAACCCGTACTTC. Its protein is CASSVGLNPYF.

Turning to this clone: Mismatch with germline at one junction end may stem from a read error. The rearrangement uses TRBV5-1 and TRBJ1-1, with 9 positions matching TRBD1. This CDR3 is built from 14 residues. CDR1 is SGHRS and CDR2 is YFSETQ in the germline V gene. CDR3 amino acids: CASSFGTGPAEAFF. CDR3 nucleotide sequence: TGCGCCAGCAGCTTTGGGACAGGGCCGGCTGAGGCTTTCTTT.

The genes are TRBV27 and TRBJ1-4; the match to TRBD1 covers 7 bases. V shed 4 bases and J 5 bases; nucleotides not matched to a gene: 4. CDR1 MNHEY and CDR2 SMNVEV come from the germline V gene (reference sequence). CDR3 length: 14 amino acids. Here the CDR3 DNA reads TGTGCCAGCAGTTCGTGGGACAGCAATGAAAAACTGTTTTTT. Translated, it gives CASSSWDSNEKLFF. Full variable domain (missing parts from reference TRBV27 and TRBJ1-4): EAQVTQNPRYLITVTGKKLTVTCSQNMNHEYMSWYRQDPGLGLRQIYYSMNVEVTDKGDVPEGYKVSRKEKRNFPLILESPSPNQTSLYFCASSSWDSNEKLFFGSGTQLSVL.

The chain uses TRBV28 and TRBJ2-3; the D gene is possibly TRBD2 (6 bases). CDR1 MDHEN and CDR2 SYDVKM come from the germline V gene. Trimming removed 3 bases from V and 2 bases from J, with 9 bases in between. There are 14 residues in the CDR3. CDR3 amino acids: CASSFPDYTDTQYF. The CDR3 DNA follows: TGTGCCAGCAGTTTCCCGGACTACACAGATACGCAGTATTTT.

The chain couples TRBV15 to TRBJ2-5; D is perhaps TRBD1 (5 bases). The germline V gene encodes CDR1 LNHNV and CDR2 YYDKDF (reference sequence). V lost 1 base and J lost 7, with 13 bases in between. There are 14 residues in the CDR3. CDR3 DNA sequence: TGTGCCACCAGCAGAGGGACCGCCCAGGGGACCCAGTACTTC. It translates to CATSRGTAQGTQYF.

This clone was picked up one time. This sequence joins TRBV5-5 and TRBJ2-5; 11 bases fit TRBD2. Trimming at V came to 2 bases and at J to 4 bases, leaving 7 bases not matched to a gene. Germline assignment: CDR1 SGHKS and CDR2 YYEKEE (reference sequence). This CDR3 comprises 16 residues. CDR3 in amino acids: CASSLGSGRAVETQYF. In DNA, the CDR3 is TGTGCCAGCAGCTTAGGTAGCGGGAGGGCTGTAGAGACCCAGTACTTC.

Regarding this clone: One end of the junction does not line up with germline, which may come from a read error. The chain couples TRBV25-1 to TRBJ2-1; D possibly corresponds to TRBD2 (6 bases). CDR1 is MGHDK and CDR2 is SYGVNS in the germline V gene. CDR3 size: 16 residues. The CDR3 DNA reads as TGTGCCAGCAGCGAATTCGCCGCGCGGGGTTCAGATGAGCAGTTCTTC. Its protein product is CASSEFAARGSDEQFF.

This chain links TRBV27 with TRBJ2-1; D possibly corresponds to TRBD1 (5 bases). In germline, CDR1 is MNHEY, CDR2 SMNVEV (reference sequence). V dropped 5 bases and J dropped 8 bases, with 16 bases sitting between them. This CDR3 has 14 amino acids. The CDR3, as DNA: TGTGCCAGCAGTCCTCAGGGTTTAATGGATGAGCAGTTCTTC. Translated: CASSPQGLMDEQFF.

The V call is TRBV6-5, the J call TRBJ1-4; the D gene is possibly TRBD1 (6 bases). Germline CDR1 is MNHEY and CDR2 is SVGAGI. The V end was cut by 2 bases, the J end by 7 bases, with 14 bases between. The length of the CDR3 is 15 residues. CDR3 DNA: TGTGCCAGCAGTTACCTTGCAGGGGAAGTTGAAAAACTGTTTTTT. Its protein product is CASSYLAGEVEKLFF.

The chain joins TRBV5-6 to TRBJ1-1; 7 bases map to TRBD1. The CDR3 consists of 14 residues. V gave up 3 bases and J gave up 5 bases; unmatched junction bases: 7. Germline V gene sequence: CDR1 SGHDT, CDR2 YYEEEE. The CDR3 DNA reads as TGTGCCAGCAGCTCGACAGGGTTGCGGACTGAAGCTTTCTTT. Protein product: CASSSTGLRTEAFF. Drawing the rest from reference TRBV5-6 and TRBJ1-1, the complete variable domain is DAGVTQSPTHLIKTRGQQVTLRCSPKSGHDTVSWYQQALGQGPQFIFQYYEEEERQRGNFPDRFSGHQFPNYSSELNVNALLLGDSALYLCASSSTGLRTEAFFGQGTRLTVV.

The chain has TRBV13 and TRBJ1-1, with TRBD1 identical over 7 bases. The CDR3 extends over 11 amino acids. V shed 3 bases, J shed 11 bases, and the junction held 3 bases outside the gene matches. Germline loops: CDR1 PRHDT, CDR2 FYEKMQ (reference sequence). The CDR3 region is CASSFDRAAFF. The CDR3 DNA is TGTGCCAGCAGCTTTGACAGGGCCGCTTTCTTT. The variable domain in full, with the rest retrieved from reference TRBV13 and TRBJ1-1, is AAGVIQSPRHLIKEKRETATLKCYPIPRHDTVYWYQQGPGQDPQFLISFYEKMQSDKGSIPDRFSAQQFSDYHSELNMSSLELGDSALYFCASSFDRAAFFGQGTRLTVV.